The subject of this entry is one T cell receptor beta chain. Its antigen target is currently unknown. Base qualities are not at hand, and no much larger clone is one base apart. Enrolling through a virtual design, the prospective study's participants ranged in age from roughly 18 to 95 years and lived across roughly 23 United States geographic areas. In the prospective study, participants were assigned to cohorts based on the clinical history participants reported in a screening survey and a study questionnaire. Mobile phlebotomists in the prospective study collected whole blood, serum and a nasopharyngeal or oropharyngeal swab from every participant. Over a roughly 2-month period, participants in the prospective study had the option of providing additional blood draws and questionnaires. Before DNA extraction, blood samples from the prospective study were shipped at room temperature or frozen. Taken from the germline V gene, the CDR1 and CDR2 loops are LGHNT and FRNRAP. V was cut back by 0 bases and J by 4 bases, leaving a gap of 13 bases between them. From its cysteine to its phenylalanine, the CDR3 spans 16 amino acids. CDR3 DNA only is kept here, 48 bases in frame from base 1.

TCRbeta CDR3 regions were amplified from genomic DNA by means of the immunoSEQ Assay, a bias-controlled multiplex PCR. The study's processing was this. Within the assay, amplification of reference gene primers was used to estimate how many nucleated cells each sample contained. To quantify the absolute abundance of each unique TCRbeta CDR3 rearrangement, sequence reads were collapsed and filtered. For each sample, productive Simpson clonality was calculated as the square root of Simpson's diversity index across productive rearrangements. TCRdb limited this immuneACCESS table to in-frame rearrangements with V and J called. A share of clones is missing; checked studies link under half to unresolved V genes, and the rest is unexplained. V, J and clone size reflect that table, while D and trimming were determined from the DNA. The sample yields some 300,000 clones; 88% were counted once. The top ten constitute 2% to 2.5% of the sample.

The data were taken from a study of blood T cell repertoires in COVID-19 (TCRdb year 2020). Background on the whole study: ImmuneRACE Cohort 3 recovered participants were defined by two consecutive negative NP/OP PCR tests, healthcare professional clearance, or symptom resolution. Sample metadata almost always included a de-identified subject ID, COVID-19 status, age in years and sex. Where available, HLA class I and class II types were taken from metadata supplied by the sample provider and were not determined by assay-based typing. Deeply sampled blood TCRbeta repertoires from subjects exposed to, actively infected with, or recovered from COVID-19 were included in the dataset. Samples came from the ongoing ImmuneRACE study (first 160 participants) plus 1,254 subjects from 6 global collaborators. Samples covering the acute and convalescent phases of COVID-19 were provided by collaborators in the United States, Italy and Spain. The prospective study material was composed of cDNA or gDNA derived from T cells, B-cell-depleted T cells, or PBMCs. The repertoires were released in a freely available public database meant as a resource for research on the immune response to SARS-CoV-2. Overall study outcomes, separate from this receptor: How much clinical and demographic metadata was included differed by source and by participant, and the metadata was provided uncurated.

The chain was built from TRBV12-5 and TRBJ2-1; TRBD2 could be the D gene, as 5 bases match. Sequenced sample: PBMCs or T cells enriched from blood (not recorded which). The origin of this receptor is a woman in her sixties or seventies in a cohort exposed to, infected with or recovered from COVID-19 (not recorded which). This receptor carries the CDR3 CASGLVPGMLYNEQFF. The DNA sequence follows: TGTGCTAGTGGTTTGGTACCCGGGATGCTATACAATGAGCAGTTCTTC.